This T cell receptor beta chain originates from a study of shared clonotypes between healthy human individuals. About the research overall: Every donor yielded three CD4 naive, three CD4 memory, two CD8 naive and one CD8 memory plate. Regarding the study as a whole: Represented diversity (both genetic and exposure-history) was limited by the small number of donors. The sharing of approximately 5.1% of naive CD4 clonotypes was seen across a few donors.

Details on this clone: Its antigen is as yet unknown.

V gave up 1 base and J gave up 2 bases, with 14 bases separating them. The CDR3 sequence is 16 residues long. Germline V gene sequence: CDR1 SGHTS, CDR2 YDEGEE. The genomic DNA of each subset was split evenly across several immunoSEQ plates. TCRdb's table, derived via immunoSEQ multiplex PCR, lists solely in-frame clones and lacks some. The sample lists about 2.4 million clones, about 92% occurring once. The TCR comes from a man between 18 and 29 years old in good health. The rearrangement uses TRBV5-8 and TRBJ2-3; TRBD2 might be the D (7 bases). Sequencing input: naive CD4+ T cells sorted from blood. Specified subset: CD45RA+ positively selected. CDR3 sequence: CASSLLRGPITDTQYF. The CDR3 nucleotides are TGTGCCAGCAGCTTGTTGCGGGGGCCTATCACAGATACGCAGTATTTT.